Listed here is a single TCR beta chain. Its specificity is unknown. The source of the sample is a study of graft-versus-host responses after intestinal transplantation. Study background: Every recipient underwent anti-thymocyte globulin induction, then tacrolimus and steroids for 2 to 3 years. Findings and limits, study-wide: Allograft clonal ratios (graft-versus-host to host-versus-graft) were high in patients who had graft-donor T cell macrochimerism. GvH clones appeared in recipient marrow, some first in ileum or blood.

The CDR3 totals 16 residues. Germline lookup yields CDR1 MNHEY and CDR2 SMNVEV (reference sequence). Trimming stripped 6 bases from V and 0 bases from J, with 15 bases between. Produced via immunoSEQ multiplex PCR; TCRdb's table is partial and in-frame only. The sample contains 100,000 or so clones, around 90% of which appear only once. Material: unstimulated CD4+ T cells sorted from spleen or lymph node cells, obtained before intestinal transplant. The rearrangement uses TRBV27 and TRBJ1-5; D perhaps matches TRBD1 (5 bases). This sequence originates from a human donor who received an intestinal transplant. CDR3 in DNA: TGTGCCAGCAGGCGGGACGGATTTTATAGCAATCAGCCCCAGCATTTT. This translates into CASRRDGFYSNQPQHF.